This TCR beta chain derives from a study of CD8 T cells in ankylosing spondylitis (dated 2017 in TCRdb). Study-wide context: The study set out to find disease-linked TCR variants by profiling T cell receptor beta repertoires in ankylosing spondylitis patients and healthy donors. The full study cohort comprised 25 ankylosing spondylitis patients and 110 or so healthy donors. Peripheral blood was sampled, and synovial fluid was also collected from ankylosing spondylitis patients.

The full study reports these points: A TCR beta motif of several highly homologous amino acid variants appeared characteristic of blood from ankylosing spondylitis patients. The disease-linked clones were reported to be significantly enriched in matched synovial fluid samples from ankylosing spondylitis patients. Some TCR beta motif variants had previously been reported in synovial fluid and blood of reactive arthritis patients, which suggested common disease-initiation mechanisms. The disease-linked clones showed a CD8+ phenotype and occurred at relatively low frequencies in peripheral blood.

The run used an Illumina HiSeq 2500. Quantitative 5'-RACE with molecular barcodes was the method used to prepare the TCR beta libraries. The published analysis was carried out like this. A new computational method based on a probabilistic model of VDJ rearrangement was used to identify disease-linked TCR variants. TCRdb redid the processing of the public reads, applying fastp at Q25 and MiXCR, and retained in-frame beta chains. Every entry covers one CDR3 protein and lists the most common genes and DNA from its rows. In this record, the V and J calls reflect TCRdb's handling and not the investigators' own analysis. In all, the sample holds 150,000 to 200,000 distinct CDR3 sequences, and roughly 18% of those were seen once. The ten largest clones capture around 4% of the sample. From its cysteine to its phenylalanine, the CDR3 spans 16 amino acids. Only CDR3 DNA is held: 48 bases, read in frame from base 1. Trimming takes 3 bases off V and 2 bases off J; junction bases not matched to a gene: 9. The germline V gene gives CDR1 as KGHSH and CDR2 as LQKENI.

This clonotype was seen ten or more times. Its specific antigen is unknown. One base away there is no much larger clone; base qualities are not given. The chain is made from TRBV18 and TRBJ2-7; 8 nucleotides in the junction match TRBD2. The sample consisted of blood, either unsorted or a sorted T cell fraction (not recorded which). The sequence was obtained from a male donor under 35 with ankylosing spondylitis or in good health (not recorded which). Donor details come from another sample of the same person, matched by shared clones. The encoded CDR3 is CASSPLLADPPYEQYF. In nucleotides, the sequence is TGTGCCAGCTCACCGCTACTAGCGGACCCGCCCTACGAGCAGTACTTC.